A selection of T cell receptor beta chains follows, all from one sample in a study of blood T cell repertoires in COVID-19. The repertoire was sequenced with immunoSEQ multiplex PCR; TCRdb's copy has only in-frame clones and lacks some. This table has 52,000 or so clones, roughly nine tenths appearing once. The specimen sequenced was peripheral blood. All receptors derive from a middle-aged man with acute or convalescent COVID-19. The CDR3 runs from the conserved cysteine through the conserved F or W. D genes are given only for firm matches. Clone size is shown for a subset of rows, as once, few, many or a class of expanded clone.

J gene: TRBJ1-1
V gene: TRBV6-5
D gene: .
clone size: once
CDR3 protein: CASSWTMRDTEAFF
CDR3 DNA: TGTGCCAGCAGTTGGACTATGAGGGACACTGAAGCTTTCTTT

J gene: TRBJ2-7
V gene: TRBV4-1
D gene: TRBD1
clone size: .
CDR3 protein: CASSRRDRAASYEQYF
CDR3 DNA: TGCGCCAGCAGCAGACGGGACAGGGCCGCCTCCTACGAGCAGTACTTC

J gene: TRBJ1-2
V gene: TRBV4-1
D gene: .
clone size: .
CDR3 protein: CASSHIRKPTISYGYTF
CDR3 DNA: TGCGCCAGCAGCCATATAAGAAAACCGACAATTTCTTATGGCTACACCTTC

J gene: TRBJ2-7
V gene: TRBV29-1
D gene: .
clone size: .
CDR3 protein: CSAGDSVYEQYF
CDR3 DNA: TGCAGCGCCGGGGACTCCGTCTACGAGCAGTACTTC

J gene: TRBJ2-3
V gene: TRBV18
D gene: .
clone size: .
CDR3 protein: CASSPLETSTDTQYF
CDR3 DNA: TGTGCCAGCTCACCACTTGAAACTAGCACAGATACGCAGTATTTT

J gene: TRBJ2-2
V gene: TRBV3-1/TRBV3-2
D gene: .
clone size: .
CDR3 protein: CASSRSSGANTGELFF
CDR3 DNA: TGTGCCAGCAGCCGAAGCAGCGGCGCTAACACCGGGGAGCTGTTTTTT

J gene: TRBJ2-1
V gene: TRBV5-6
D gene: .
clone size: .
CDR3 protein: CASSLGRGNEQFF
CDR3 DNA: TGTGCCAGCAGCTTGGGCAGGGGCAATGAGCAGTTCTTC

J gene: TRBJ1-2
V gene: TRBV5-1
D gene: .
clone size: .
CDR3 protein: CASSFSGSGYGYTF
CDR3 DNA: TGCGCCAGCAGCTTTTCTGGTTCAGGGTATGGCTACACCTTC

J gene: TRBJ2-1
V gene: TRBV3-1/TRBV3-2
D gene: .
clone size: .
CDR3 protein: CASSQDQGSYNEQFF
CDR3 DNA: TGTGCCAGCAGCCAAGATCAGGGTTCCTACAATGAGCAGTTCTTC

J gene: TRBJ1-6
V gene: TRBV4-1
D gene: .
clone size: .
CDR3 protein: CASSLRGDNSPLHF
CDR3 DNA: TGCGCCAGCAGCCTCCGGGGGGATAATTCACCCCTCCACTTT

J gene: TRBJ1-2
V gene: TRBV27
D gene: TRBD1
clone size: .
CDR3 protein: CASSPPGQGLYGYTF
CDR3 DNA: TGTGCCAGCAGTCCTCCGGGACAGGGTCTCTATGGCTACACCTTC

J gene: TRBJ2-7
V gene: TRBV3-1/TRBV3-2
D gene: TRBD1
clone size: .
CDR3 protein: CASSLRTGVGQYF
CDR3 DNA: TGTGCCAGCAGCCTAAGAACAGGGGTAGGGCAGTACTTC

J gene: TRBJ1-1
V gene: TRBV27
D gene: .
clone size: .
CDR3 protein: CASSSVPGRTEAFF
CDR3 DNA: TGTGCCAGCAGCTCTGTCCCCGGTCGAACTGAAGCTTTCTTT

J gene: TRBJ2-3
V gene: TRBV9
D gene: .
clone size: .
CDR3 protein: CASNPSDHTDTQYF
CDR3 DNA: TGTGCCAGCAACCCTAGCGATCACACAGATACGCAGTATTTT

J gene: TRBJ1-2
V gene: TRBV11-2
D gene: TRBD1
clone size: .
CDR3 protein: CASSLELQGARGYTF
CDR3 DNA: TGTGCCAGCAGCTTAGAACTACAGGGGGCTCGTGGCTACACCTTC

J gene: TRBJ1-1
V gene: TRBV12-3/TRBV12-4
D gene: .
clone size: .
CDR3 protein: CASSQGFTEAFF
CDR3 DNA: TGTGCCAGCAGTCAGGGGTTTACTGAAGCTTTCTTT

J gene: TRBJ2-5
V gene: TRBV15
D gene: .
clone size: .
CDR3 protein: CATTASRAGQETQYF
CDR3 DNA: TGTGCCACCACCGCTTCGCGGGCAGGCCAAGAGACCCAGTACTTC